The 2 T cell receptor beta chains below all came from one sample that was sequenced in a study of OX40 agonist ivuxolimab in advanced cancers. The repertoire was sequenced with immunoSEQ multiplex PCR; TCRdb's copy has only in-frame clones and lacks some. The top ten hold less than 60% of the sample, which has about 48,000 clones, about 87% seen once. The source was CD4+ or CD8+ T cells sorted from blood, collected in a trial of the OX40 agonist ivuxolimab. Receptor source: an adult with an advanced solid tumor such as melanoma, head and neck, liver or kidney cancer.

The CDR3 region has the DNA TGTGCCAGAGGGACCACGTTAAATTACCAAGAGACCCAGTACTTC. It yields the protein CARGTTLNYQETQYF. The chain couples TRBV2 to TRBJ2-5; D may correspond to TRBD1 or TRBD2 (5 bases each). V was pared by 9 bases and J by 0 bases, with 17 bases between. This CDR3 spans 15 amino acids. Germline values: CDR1 SNHLY, CDR2 FYNNEI.

The chain joins TRBV6-5 to TRBJ2-7; either TRBD1 or TRBD2 may supply D (6 bases each). The germline V and J ends were trimmed by 6 bases and 2 bases, with 17 bases remaining between them. Germline V gene lookup returns CDR1 MNHEY and CDR2 SVGAGI. The CDR3 totals 15 residues. The CDR3 DNA is TGTGCCAGCAGCCCCTTAGGGGGAGGAACCTACGAGCAGTACTTC. It is translated as CASSPLGGGTYEQYF.